This T cell receptor (beta chain) was observed in a study of T cell responses to AZD1222 COVID-19 vaccine. Study conclusions and caveats: Sampling that yielded the repertoires occurred only after the peak T cell response. Spike-wide vaccine-associated CD4 TCRs dominated at 160-218 and 743-854. Donors were chiefly white British, with a greater number of females, and clonal diversity was perhaps underestimated.

Clones were sequenced by immunoSEQ multiplex PCR, and TCRdb holds only the in-frame ones, with some missing. The data hold about 90,000 clones, with about 90% observed a single time. Remarks on this clone: Its specificity is not known.

Germline V CDR1 and CDR2: KGHDR, SFDVKD. Trimming pared 5 bases from V and 3 bases from J, leaving 10 bases between. CDR3 length: 14 residues. The sample here was peripheral blood, taken on day 0 of MenACWY control vaccination. This chain connects TRBV24-1 to TRBJ1-5, with D possibly matching TRBD1 (5 bases). This sequence was found in an adult in good health. As DNA, the CDR3 is TGTGCCACCAGTGGGGGGGGTGACAATCAGCCCCAGCATTTT. It yields the protein CATSGGGDNQPQHF.